The 25 T cell receptor beta chains below all came from one sample that was sequenced in a study of blood T cells in healthy people across ages. A second PCR of roughly 7 to 11 cycles used a sample-barcoded 5' primer and a J-beta primer mix. Each CDR3 protein is one row after TCRdb ran MiXCR on the 5' RACE reads. The table includes roughly 700,000 distinct CDR3 sequences, approximately 49% detected once. The source material was blood. The receptor source for this set is a woman aged 60-75 years in good health.

This clonotype was seen a handful of times. The chain joins TRBV29-1 to TRBJ2-7, with TRBD2 identical over 9 bases. Germline V gene sequence: CDR1 SQVTM, CDR2 ANQGSEA. V dropped 6 bases and J dropped 5; count of bases not matched to a gene: 8. The CDR3 has 13 residues. In DNA, the CDR3 is TGCAGCGTATCTAGCGGGATCTTGAACGAGCAGTACTTC. Its translation is CSVSSGILNEQYF.

This clonotype was observed a handful of times. The rearrangement links TRBV20-1 to TRBJ2-5; 7 bases line up with TRBD2. CDR3 length: 15 amino acids. With V trimmed by 2 bases and J by 3 bases, 9 bases remained unmatched. CDR1 DFQATT and CDR2 SNEGSKA come from the germline V gene (reference sequence). As DNA, the CDR3 is TGCAGTGCTAGATCGGCTGGGGGGGAAGAAGAGACCCAGTACTTC. It translates to CSARSAGGEEETQYF.

CDR3 loop: CASSRPYNEQFF. CDR3 nucleotides: TGTGCCAGCAGCCGACCTTACAATGAGCAGTTCTTC. The chain is built from TRBV12-3 or TRBV12-4 and TRBJ2-1, with D unresolved. V lost 6 bases, J lost 4 bases, and 7 bases lay in between. The CDR3 is made up of 12 amino acids.

The rearrangement links TRBV24-1 to TRBJ2-3, with 10 bases fitting TRBD2. The germline CDR1 and CDR2 sequences are KGHDR and SFDVKD. Trimming took 5 bases from V and 9 from J; bases not matched to a gene: 7. The CDR3 has 14 amino acids. This CDR3 is CATSASGSVGTQYF. The CDR3 DNA reads as TGTGCCACCAGTGCTAGCGGGAGTGTTGGCACGCAGTATTTT.

The chain combines TRBV28 with TRBJ2-1; weak D call: TRBD2 (6 bases). The CDR3 length is 15 residues. Trimming left V 2 bases short and J 10 bases short, with 18 bases between. CDR1 is MDHEN, CDR2 SYDVKM, per germline. CDR3 coding DNA: TGTGCCAGCAGTTTACTGGGAGGTGGGCACCGGGAGCAGTTCTTC. It translates to CASSLLGGGHREQFF. Looking up the rest from reference TRBV28 and TRBJ2-1 gives the full variable domain: DVKVTQSSRYLVKRTGEKVFLECVQDMDHENMFWYRQDPGLGLRLIYFSYDVKMKEKGDIPEGYSVSREKKERFSLILESASTNQTSMYLCASSLLGGGHREQFFGPGTRLTVL.

This clonotype was observed a few times. The V gene is TRBV4-2, the J gene TRBJ2-7, with D perhaps matching TRBD1 or TRBD2 (5 bases each). The germline CDR1 and CDR2 sequences are LGHNA and YNFKEQ. The CDR3 is 16 amino acids. V lost 4 bases to trimming and J lost 0 bases, with 16 bases between them. Here the CDR3 reads CASSLQSAGGSYEQYF. The DNA of the CDR3 is TGTGCCAGCAGCCTTCAATCTGCTGGGGGCTCCTACGAGCAGTACTTC.

The chain's CDR3 is CASSFGSWKNIQYF. Written as DNA, the CDR3 is TGTGCCAGCAGCTTTGGGTCATGGAAAAACATTCAGTACTTC. This sequence joins TRBV5-5 and TRBJ2-7; D is unresolved. The J call is in doubt because the DNA end fits TRBJ2-4 better. This CDR3 is built from 14 residues. Germline CDR1 is SGHKS and CDR2 is YYEKEE (reference sequence).

This chain connects TRBV20-1 to TRBJ2-1, with D uncertain. The CDR3 extends over 14 amino acids. The germline V and J ends were trimmed by 6 bases and 6 bases, with 18 bases remaining between them. Germline values: CDR1 DFQATT, CDR2 SNEGSKA (reference sequence). The CDR3 DNA reads TGCAGTGCCTGGCTTGCCTCTAAGGGCAATGAGCAGTTCTTC. As protein: CSAWLASKGNEQFF.

The V and J genes are TRBV29-1 and TRBJ2-1, with 10 nucleotides matching TRBD1. The J segment lost 7 bases and the V segment lost 7 bases, leaving 10 bases of the junction unmatched. CDR3 length: 14 residues. Looked up from germline, CDR1 is SQVTM and CDR2 is ANQGSEA. DNA of the CDR3: TGCAGCGGCGGGGGACAGGGGAGGTTTAATGAGCAGTTCTTC. It specifies CSGGGQGRFNEQFF.

The rearrangement links TRBV12-3 or TRBV12-4 to TRBJ1-5; no reliable D call. Between the trimmed V and J ends, which lost 3 bases and 6 bases, there was a span of 15 bases. The CDR3 loop spans 15 amino acids. The CDR3 nucleotides read TGTGCCAGCAGTTTGGAGGGAATAGTTTCTCAGCCCCAGCATTTT. This gives the protein CASSLEGIVSQPQHF.

The chain has TRBV10-3 and TRBJ2-1; D ambiguous. Per the germline V gene, CDR1 is ENHRY and CDR2 is SYGVKD. There are 15 residues in the CDR3. The V end lost 2 bases, the J end lost 0 bases, and 8 bases lay between the germline ends. DNA of the CDR3: TGTGCCATCAGTGAGCCGATCGGCTCCTACAATGAGCAGTTCTTC. This sequence encodes CAISEPIGSYNEQFF.

This clonotype was detected only a few times. V is TRBV27 and J is TRBJ1-5; D is ambiguous. The CDR3 has 14 amino acids. Germline V CDR1 and CDR2: MNHEY, SMNVEV (reference sequence). Trimming took off 5 bases at V and 6 bases at J, with 14 bases between the two ends. The CDR3 is CASSPRTLGQPQHF. CDR3 sequence (DNA): TGTGCCAGCAGTCCCCGGACTCTAGGTCAGCCCCAGCATTTT.

The chain combines TRBV20-1 with TRBJ2-5, with D uncertain. Germline CDR1 DFQATT, CDR2 SNEGSKA (reference sequence). Trimming removed 5 bases at V and 1 base at J, with 5 bases between. This CDR3 region has 11 residues. CDR3 coding DNA: TGCAGTGCTCTACCCCAAGAGACCCAGTACTTC. Translating gives CSALPQETQYF.

The gene calls are TRBV20-1 and TRBJ2-7; 11 bases fit TRBD2. Germline lookup yields CDR1 DFQATT and CDR2 SNEGSKA (reference sequence). The CDR3 is 15 residues long. Unmatched junction bases numbered 9, after V lost 6 bases and J lost 2 bases. The CDR3 region is CSAFDSGRATYEQYF. The CDR3 DNA reads TGCAGTGCATTCGATAGCGGGAGGGCCACCTACGAGCAGTACTTC.

The V call is TRBV20-1, the J call TRBJ2-4, with D possibly being TRBD1 (6 bases). The DNA matches TRBJ2-7 better at its end, which makes the J call doubtful. The CDR3 consists of 12 residues. Germline V gives CDR1 DFQATT, CDR2 SNEGSKA (reference sequence). The DNA of the CDR3 is TGCAGTGCTGATGGGACATTGGACGAGCAGTACTTC. Translation gives CSADGTLDEQYF.

The chain employs TRBV2 and TRBJ2-1; D may be TRBD1 or TRBD2 (6 bases each). This CDR3 spans 16 amino acids. Per the germline V gene, CDR1 is SNHLY and CDR2 is FYNNEI. V lost 3 bases, J lost 1 base, and 13 bases lay in between. The CDR3 is CASSDNGGPSYNEQFF. DNA of the CDR3: TGTGCCAGCAGTGATAACGGGGGCCCTTCCTACAATGAGCAGTTCTTC.

In its sample, this clonotype was seen a few times. This chain connects TRBV25-1 to TRBJ1-1, with TRBD1 matching over 8 bases. The germline gives CDR1 MGHDK, CDR2 SYGVNS. This CDR3 spans 14 amino acids. The trim removed 9 bases at V and 2 bases at J, leaving 8 bases unmatched. The CDR3 region has the DNA TGTGCCAGTTCAGGGGGCGGTAGAAACACTGAAGCTTTCTTT. Translation gives CASSGGGRNTEAFF.

The gene calls are TRBV7-2 and TRBJ2-5, with 10 positions matching TRBD1. TRBJ2-7 explains the end of the DNA better; the J call may be wrong. The CDR3 is 16 amino acids. Looked up from germline, CDR1 is SGHTA and CDR2 is FQGNSA. CDR3 residues: CASSLVPGQGNDEQYF. DNA of the CDR3: TGTGCCAGCAGCCTGGTTCCGGGACAGGGGAACGACGAGCAGTACTTC.

The genes are TRBV6-2 or TRBV6-3 and TRBJ1-5; D remains unclear. The V end was cut by 5 bases, the J end by 0 bases, with 11 bases between. Germline V lookup: CDR1 MNHEY, CDR2 SVGEGT. CDR3 length equals 15 residues. CDR3 sequence (DNA): TGTGCCAGCAGTCCACAGACCATTAGCAATCAGCCCCAGCATTTT. Translating gives CASSPQTISNQPQHF.

This chain uses TRBV5-1 with TRBJ2-7, with D possibly being TRBD2 (6 bases). The V gene's germline CDR1 is SGHRS and CDR2 YFSETQ. Trimming took off 5 bases at V and 1 base at J, with 16 bases between the two ends. CDR3 size: 15 residues. CDR3 sequence: CASRLLRDLSYEQYF. DNA of the CDR3: TGCGCCAGCAGGCTCCTGCGGGACTTATCCTACGAGCAGTACTTC.

V usage is TRBV27 and J usage is TRBJ2-7, with 7 bases identical to TRBD1. J lost 2 bases, V lost 1 base, and 2 bases had no gene match. In germline, CDR1 is MNHEY, CDR2 SMNVEV (reference sequence). The length of the CDR3 is 14 residues. The CDR3, as DNA: TGTGCCAGCAGTTTATACAGGGGTGCCTACGAGCAGTACTTC. This translates into CASSLYRGAYEQYF.

This chain joins TRBV6-1 and TRBJ1-2, with TRBD1 as a possible D gene (6 bases). Deletions cut 7 bases from V and 8 bases from J, with 20 bases between. The CDR3 has 14 residues. Per the germline V gene, CDR1 is MNHNS and CDR2 is SASEGT. The CDR3 reads CASKSHRVDEGYTF. The CDR3 DNA is TGTGCCAGCAAATCGCACAGGGTGGATGAAGGCTACACCTTC.

The chain carries TRBV2 and TRBJ1-1; D is possibly TRBD1 (6 bases). V lost 7 bases and J 5 bases, leaving 14 bases between the germline ends. The CDR3 contains 13 residues. Germline V gene sequence: CDR1 SNHLY, CDR2 FYNNEI. CDR3: CASTEQGGTEAFF. In nucleotides, the CDR3 is TGTGCCAGCACGGAACAGGGAGGGACTGAAGCTTTCTTT.

The chain combines TRBV11-2 with TRBJ2-1; tentative D call: TRBD1 (5 bases). CDR1 is SGHAT and CDR2 is FQNNGV in the germline V gene. There are 15 residues in the CDR3. V was pared by 2 bases and J by 3 bases, with 11 bases between. CDR3 DNA sequence: TGTGCCAGCAGCTTATCAGGGTGGTTCTACAATGAGCAGTTCTTC. Protein product: CASSLSGWFYNEQFF.

Concerning this clonotype itself: At one of its ends the junction is not consistent with the germline gene, which may arise from a read error. The CDR3 spells CASSSSGRALDTRYF. For the CDR3, the DNA is TGTGCCAGCAGCAGTAGCGGGAGGGCCTTAGATACGCGGTATTTT. The V gene is TRBV3-1, the J gene TRBJ2-3; 11 nucleotides match TRBD2. The CDR3 extends over 15 amino acids. Germline V gene sequence: CDR1 LGHDT, CDR2 YNNKEL (reference sequence).